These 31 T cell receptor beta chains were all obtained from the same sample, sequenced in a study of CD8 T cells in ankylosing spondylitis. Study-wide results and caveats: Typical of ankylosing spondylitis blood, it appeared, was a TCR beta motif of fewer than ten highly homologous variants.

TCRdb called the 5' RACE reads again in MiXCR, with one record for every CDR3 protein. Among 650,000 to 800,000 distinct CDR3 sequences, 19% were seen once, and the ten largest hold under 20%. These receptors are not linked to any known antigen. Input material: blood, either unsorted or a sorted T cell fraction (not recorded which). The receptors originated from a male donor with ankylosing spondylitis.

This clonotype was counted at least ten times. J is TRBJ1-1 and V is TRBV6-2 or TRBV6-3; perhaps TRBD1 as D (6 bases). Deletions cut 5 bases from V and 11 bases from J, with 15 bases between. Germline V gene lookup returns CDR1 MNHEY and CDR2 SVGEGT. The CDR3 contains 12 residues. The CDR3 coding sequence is TGTGCCAGCAGTAAGAGGGGGTCTGTGGCTTTCTTT. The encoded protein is CASSKRGSVAFF.

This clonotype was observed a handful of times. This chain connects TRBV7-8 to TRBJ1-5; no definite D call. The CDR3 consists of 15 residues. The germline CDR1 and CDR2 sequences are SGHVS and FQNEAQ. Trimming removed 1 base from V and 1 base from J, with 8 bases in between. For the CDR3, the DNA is TGTGCCAGCAGCTTAGAGCTCAGAAGCAATCAGCCCCAGCATTTT. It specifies CASSLELRSNQPQHF.

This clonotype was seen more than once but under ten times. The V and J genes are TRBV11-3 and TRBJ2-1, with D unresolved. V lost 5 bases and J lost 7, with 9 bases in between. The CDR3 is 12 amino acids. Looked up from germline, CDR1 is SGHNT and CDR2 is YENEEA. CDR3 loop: CASSVPPNEQFF. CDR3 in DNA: TGTGCCAGCAGCGTCCCACCGAATGAGCAGTTCTTC.

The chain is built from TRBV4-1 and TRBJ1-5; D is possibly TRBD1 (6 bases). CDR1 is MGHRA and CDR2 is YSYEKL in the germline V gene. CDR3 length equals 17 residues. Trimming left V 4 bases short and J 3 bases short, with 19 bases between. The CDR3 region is CASSRVPQGGDNQPQHF. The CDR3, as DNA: TGCGCCAGCAGCCGCGTCCCACAGGGAGGTGACAATCAGCCCCAGCATTTT.

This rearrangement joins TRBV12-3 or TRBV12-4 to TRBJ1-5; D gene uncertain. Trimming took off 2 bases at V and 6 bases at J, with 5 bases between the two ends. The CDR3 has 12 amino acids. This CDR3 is CASSLPGQPQHF. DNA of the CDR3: TGTGCCAGCAGTTTACCGGGTCAGCCCCAGCATTTT.

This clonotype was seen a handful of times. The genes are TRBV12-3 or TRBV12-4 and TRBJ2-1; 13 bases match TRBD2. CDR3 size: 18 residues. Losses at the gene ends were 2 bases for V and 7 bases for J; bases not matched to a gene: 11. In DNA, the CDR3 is TGTGCCAGCAGTTTATTCGGGACTAGCGGGGTTGGTGGAAATGAGCAGTTCTTC. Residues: CASSLFGTSGVGGNEQFF.

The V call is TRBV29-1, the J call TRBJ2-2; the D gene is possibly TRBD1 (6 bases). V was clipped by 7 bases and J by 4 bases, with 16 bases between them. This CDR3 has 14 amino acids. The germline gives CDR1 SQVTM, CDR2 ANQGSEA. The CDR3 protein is CSAVEQGSTGELFF. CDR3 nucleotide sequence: TGCAGCGCTGTGGAGCAGGGGTCCACCGGGGAGCTGTTTTTT.

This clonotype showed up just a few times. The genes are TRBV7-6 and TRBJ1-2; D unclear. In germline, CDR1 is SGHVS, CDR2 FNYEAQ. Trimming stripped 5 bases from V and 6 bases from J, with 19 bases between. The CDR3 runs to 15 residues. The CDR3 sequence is CASSPRRANYDGYTF. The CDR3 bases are TGTGCCAGCAGCCCACGTAGGGCTAACTATGATGGCTACACCTTC.

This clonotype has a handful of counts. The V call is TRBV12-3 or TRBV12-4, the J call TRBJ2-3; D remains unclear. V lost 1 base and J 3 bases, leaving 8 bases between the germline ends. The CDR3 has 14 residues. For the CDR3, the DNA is TGTGCCAGCAGTTTAGGCAGCCTTACAGATACGCAGTATTTT. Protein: CASSLGSLTDTQYF.

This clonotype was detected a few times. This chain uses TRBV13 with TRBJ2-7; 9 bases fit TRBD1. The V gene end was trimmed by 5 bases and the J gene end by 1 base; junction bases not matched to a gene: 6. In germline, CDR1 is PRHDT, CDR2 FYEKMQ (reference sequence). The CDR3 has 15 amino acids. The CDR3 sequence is CASSVRTGVSYEQYF. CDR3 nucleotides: TGTGCCAGCAGCGTACGGACAGGGGTTTCCTACGAGCAGTACTTC.

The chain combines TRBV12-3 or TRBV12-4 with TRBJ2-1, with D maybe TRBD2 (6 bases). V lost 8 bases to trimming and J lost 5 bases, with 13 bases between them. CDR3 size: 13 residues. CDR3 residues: CASDDTSHNEQFF. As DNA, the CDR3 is TGTGCCAGCGACGATACTAGCCACAATGAGCAGTTCTTC.

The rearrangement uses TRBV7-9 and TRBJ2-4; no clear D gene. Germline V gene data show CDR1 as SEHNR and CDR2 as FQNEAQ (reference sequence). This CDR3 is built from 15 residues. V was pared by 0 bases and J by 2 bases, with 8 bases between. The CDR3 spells CASSLATETKNIQYF. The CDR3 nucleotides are TGTGCCAGCAGCTTAGCGACCGAGACCAAAAACATTCAGTACTTC.

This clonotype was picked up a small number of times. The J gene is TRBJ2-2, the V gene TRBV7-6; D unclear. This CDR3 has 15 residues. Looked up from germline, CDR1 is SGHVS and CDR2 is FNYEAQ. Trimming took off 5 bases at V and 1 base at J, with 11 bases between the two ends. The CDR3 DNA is TGTGCCAGCAGCGTTAAAGCGCTGAACACCGGGGAGCTGTTTTTT. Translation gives CASSVKALNTGELFF.

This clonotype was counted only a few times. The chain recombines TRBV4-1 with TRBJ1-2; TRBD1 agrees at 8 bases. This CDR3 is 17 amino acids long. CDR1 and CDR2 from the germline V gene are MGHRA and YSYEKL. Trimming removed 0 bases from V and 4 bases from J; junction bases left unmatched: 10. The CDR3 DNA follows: TGCGCCAGCAGCCAAGACTTTGACAGGGGAGGTATCTATGGCTACACCTTC. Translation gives CASSQDFDRGGIYGYTF.

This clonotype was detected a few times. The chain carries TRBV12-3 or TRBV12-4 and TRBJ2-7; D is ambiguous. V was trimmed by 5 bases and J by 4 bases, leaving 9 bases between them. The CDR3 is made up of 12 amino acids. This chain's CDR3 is CASSTDTYEQYF. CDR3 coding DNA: TGTGCCAGCAGTACCGACACGTACGAGCAGTACTTC.

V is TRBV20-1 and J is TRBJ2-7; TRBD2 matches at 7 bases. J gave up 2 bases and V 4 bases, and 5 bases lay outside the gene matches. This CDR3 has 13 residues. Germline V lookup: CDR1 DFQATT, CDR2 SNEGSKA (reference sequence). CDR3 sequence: CSATGGGPYEQYF. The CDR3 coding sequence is TGCAGTGCTACGGGCGGGGGACCCTACGAGCAGTACTTC.

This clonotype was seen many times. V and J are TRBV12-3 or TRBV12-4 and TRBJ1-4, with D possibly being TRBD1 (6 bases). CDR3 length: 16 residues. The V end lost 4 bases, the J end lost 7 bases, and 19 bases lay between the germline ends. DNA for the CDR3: TGTGCCAGCAGTTCTGGGTTGGGGGGGCTTCGTGAAAAACTGTTTTTT. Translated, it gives CASSSGLGGLREKLFF.

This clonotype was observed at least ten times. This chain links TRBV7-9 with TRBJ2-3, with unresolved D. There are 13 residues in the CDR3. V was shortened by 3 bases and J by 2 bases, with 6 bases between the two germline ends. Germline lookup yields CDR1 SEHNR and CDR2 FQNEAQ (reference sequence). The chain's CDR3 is CASSLPPTDTQYF. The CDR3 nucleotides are TGTGCCAGCAGCTTGCCTCCCACAGATACGCAGTATTTT.

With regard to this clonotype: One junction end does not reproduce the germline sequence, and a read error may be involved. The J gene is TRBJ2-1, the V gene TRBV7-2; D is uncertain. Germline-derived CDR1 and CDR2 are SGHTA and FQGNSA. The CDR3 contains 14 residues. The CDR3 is CASSLEPAYNVQFF. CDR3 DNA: TGTGCCAGCAGCTTAGAGCCAGCCTACAATGTGCAGTTCTTC.

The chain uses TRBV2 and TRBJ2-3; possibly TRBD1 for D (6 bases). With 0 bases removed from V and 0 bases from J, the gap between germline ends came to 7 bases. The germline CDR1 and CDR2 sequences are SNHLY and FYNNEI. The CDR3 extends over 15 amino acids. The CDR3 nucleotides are TGTGCCAGCAGTGAAGCAAGGGGGAGCACAGATACGCAGTATTTT. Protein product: CASSEARGSTDTQYF.

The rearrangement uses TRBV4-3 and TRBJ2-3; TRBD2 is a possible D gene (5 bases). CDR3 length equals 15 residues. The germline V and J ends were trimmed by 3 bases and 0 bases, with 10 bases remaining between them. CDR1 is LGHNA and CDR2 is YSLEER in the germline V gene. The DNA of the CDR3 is TGCGCCAGCAGCCAGGGCCGGACTAGCACAGATACGCAGTATTTT. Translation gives CASSQGRTSTDTQYF.

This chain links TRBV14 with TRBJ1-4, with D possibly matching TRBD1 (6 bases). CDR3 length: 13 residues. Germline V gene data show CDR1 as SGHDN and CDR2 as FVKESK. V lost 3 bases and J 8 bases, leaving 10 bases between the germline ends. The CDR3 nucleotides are TGTGCCAGCAGCCACAGGGGAGGGGAAAAACTGTTTTTT. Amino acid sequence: CASSHRGGEKLFF.

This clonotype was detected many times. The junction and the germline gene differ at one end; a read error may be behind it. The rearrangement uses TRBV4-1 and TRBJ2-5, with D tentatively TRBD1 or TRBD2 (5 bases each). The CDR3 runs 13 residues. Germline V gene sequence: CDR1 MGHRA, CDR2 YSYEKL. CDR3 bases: TGTGCCAGCAGTCGGGGACCGCAAGAGACCCAGTACTTC. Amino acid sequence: CASSRGPQETQYF.

The CDR3 loop reads CASSTDPLAVTQYF. The CDR3 DNA is TGTGCCAGTAGTACGGACCCATTAGCTGTGACCCAGTACTTC. V gene TRBV19 combines with J gene TRBJ2-5; D is uncertain. The CDR3 contains 14 residues. Trimming cost V 4 bases and J 7 bases, with 16 bases left between them. The V gene's germline CDR1 is LNHDA and CDR2 SQIVND (reference sequence).

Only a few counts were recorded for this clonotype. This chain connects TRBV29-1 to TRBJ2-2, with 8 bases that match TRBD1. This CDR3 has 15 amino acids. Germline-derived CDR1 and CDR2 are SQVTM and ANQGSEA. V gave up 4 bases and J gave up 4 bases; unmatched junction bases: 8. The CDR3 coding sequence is TGCAGCGTTGCTCCGGGACAGGAGAGCACCGGGGAGCTGTTTTTT. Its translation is CSVAPGQESTGELFF.

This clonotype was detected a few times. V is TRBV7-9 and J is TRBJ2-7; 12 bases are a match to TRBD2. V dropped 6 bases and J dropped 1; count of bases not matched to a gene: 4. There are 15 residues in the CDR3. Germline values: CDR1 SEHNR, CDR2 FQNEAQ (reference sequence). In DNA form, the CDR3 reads TGTGCCAGCAGACAGACTAGCGGGGGATCCTACGAGCAGTACTTC. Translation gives CASRQTSGGSYEQYF.

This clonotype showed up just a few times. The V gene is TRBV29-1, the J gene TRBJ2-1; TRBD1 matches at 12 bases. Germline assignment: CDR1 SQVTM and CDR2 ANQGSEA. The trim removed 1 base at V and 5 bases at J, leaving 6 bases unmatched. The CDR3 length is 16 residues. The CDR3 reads CSVEGPGQGANNEQFF. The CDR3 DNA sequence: TGCAGCGTTGAAGGTCCGGGACAGGGGGCCAACAATGAGCAGTTCTTC.

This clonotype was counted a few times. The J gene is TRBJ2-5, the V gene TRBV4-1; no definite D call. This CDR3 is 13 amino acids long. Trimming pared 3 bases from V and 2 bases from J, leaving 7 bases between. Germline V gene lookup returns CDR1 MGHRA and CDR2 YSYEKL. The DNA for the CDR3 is TGCGCCAGCAGCCAGGAATCACAAGAGACCCAGTACTTC. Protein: CASSQESQETQYF.

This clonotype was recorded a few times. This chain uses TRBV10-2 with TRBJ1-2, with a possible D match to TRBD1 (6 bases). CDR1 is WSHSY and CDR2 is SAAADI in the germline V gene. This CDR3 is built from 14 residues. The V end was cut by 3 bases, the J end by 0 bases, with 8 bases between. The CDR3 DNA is TGCGCCAGCAGTGATCCAGGGGCTAACTATGGCTACACCTTC. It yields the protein CASSDPGANYGYTF.

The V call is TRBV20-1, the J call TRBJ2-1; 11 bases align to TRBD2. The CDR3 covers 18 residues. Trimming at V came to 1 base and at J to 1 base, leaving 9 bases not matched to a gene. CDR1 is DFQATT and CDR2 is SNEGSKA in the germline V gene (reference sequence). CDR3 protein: CSARGGSGGAWSYNEQFF. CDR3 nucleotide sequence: TGCAGTGCTAGAGGCGGTAGCGGGGGGGCCTGGTCCTACAATGAGCAGTTCTTC.

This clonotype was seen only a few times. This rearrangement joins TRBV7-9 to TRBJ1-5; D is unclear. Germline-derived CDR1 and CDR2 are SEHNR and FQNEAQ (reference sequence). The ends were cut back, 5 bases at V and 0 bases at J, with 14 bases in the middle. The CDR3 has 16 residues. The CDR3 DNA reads TGTGCCAGCAGCCCTGGTAGGGAAAATAGCAATCAGCCCCAGCATTTT. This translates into CASSPGRENSNQPQHF.